This record looks at one T cell receptor (beta chain) sequence and its context. The antigen it binds to is not known. The input lacks base qualities; no much larger clone sits a single base away. The data stem from a study of patients and donors after allogeneic stem cell transplantation (dated by TCRdb to the early 2020s). The protocol used for the library was RT-PCR. The sequencer was a NextSeq 550. TCRdb reran the public reads through fastp at Q25 and MiXCR, keeping productive beta chains. Each entry is one CDR3 protein sequence, shown with its most common DNA and genes. The sample table contains 70,000 or so distinct CDR3 sequences; only one count was recorded for around 27% of them. Approximately 26% of the sample rests with the top ten. There are 16 amino acids in the CDR3, from cysteine to phenylalanine inclusive. Only the CDR3 DNA stays, 48 bases, in frame from base 1. After removal of 7 bases from V and 3 bases from J, the junction retains 9 bases not matched to a gene.

The sequencing sample was made of blood, either unsorted or a sorted T cell fraction (not recorded which). This chain is built from TRBV12-3 or TRBV12-4 and TRBJ2-1; TRBD2 agrees with 10 junctional bases. The source is a human donor who was either an allogeneic HSCT recipient or a stem cell or donor lymphocyte infusion donor (not recorded which). It is not recorded whose cells these are; they may come from a transplant donor. CDR3 region: CASTHRGLAYYNEQFF. The DNA sequence follows: TGTGCCAGCACCCATAGGGGACTAGCGTACTACAATGAGCAGTTCTTC.